The 26 T cell receptor beta chains reported below all come from one sample, sequenced in a study of T cell responses to AZD1222 COVID-19 vaccine. Repertoires were generated with immunoSEQ multiplex PCR, while TCRdb's copy carries only in-frame clones and drops some. The sample shows 57,000 or so clones, 76% of them seen only once. This specimen consisted of peripheral blood, obtained on day 0 of AZD1222 vaccination. The receptors come from an adult in good health.

The V call is TRBV7-8, the J call TRBJ2-1, with TRBD2 matching 9 bases. The junction had 13 bases not matched to a gene; V was cut back by 5 bases and J by 11 bases. The CDR3 has 15 amino acids. Germline CDR1 SGHVS, CDR2 FQNEAQ. The CDR3 protein is CASSPGAGGPLKQFF. CDR3 nucleotide sequence: TGTGCCAGCAGCCCCGGGGCGGGGGGGCCCCTCAAGCAGTTCTTC.

The CDR3 reads CASSPGGGSAREYF. CDR3 nucleotides: TGTGCCAGCAGTCCCGGGGGGGGGAGCGCCAGGGAGTACTTC. The J gene is TRBJ2-7, the V gene TRBV6-5, with TRBD2 matching over 8 bases. V lost 5 bases, J lost 11 bases, and 14 bases stayed unmatched. The CDR3 is made up of 14 amino acids. Germline CDR1 and CDR2: MNHEY and SVGAGI.

The chain employs TRBV15 and TRBJ2-5, with D perhaps assigned TRBD1 or TRBD2 (5 bases each). Germline lookup yields CDR1 LNHNV and CDR2 YYDKDF (reference sequence). Trimming removed 1 base at V and 1 base at J, with 7 bases between. The CDR3 sequence is 14 residues long. The CDR3 here is CATSRGGFQETQYF. The CDR3, as DNA: TGTGCCACCAGCAGAGGGGGGTTCCAAGAGACCCAGTACTTC.

This rearrangement joins TRBV28 to TRBJ2-7, with 7 bases identical to TRBD1. From germline, CDR1 is MDHEN and CDR2 SYDVKM. V lost 6 bases and J lost 4; bases outside the gene matches: 12. This CDR3 is built from 15 residues. CDR3 region: CASSSAGTAQYEQYF. In nucleotides, the CDR3 is TGTGCCAGCAGCAGTGCCGGGACAGCGCAGTACGAGCAGTACTTC. Based on the CDR3 plus reference TRBV28 and TRBJ2-7, the full variable domain is DVKVTQSSRYLVKRTGEKVFLECVQDMDHENMFWYRQDPGLGLRLIYFSYDVKMKEKGDIPEGYSVSREKKERFSLILESASTNQTSMYLCASSSAGTAQYEQYFGPGTRLTVT.

The CDR3 here is CASSYPGTSGEQFF. The CDR3 DNA follows: TGTGCCAGCAGTTACCCCGGGACGTCGGGTGAGCAGTTCTTC. This chain links TRBV6-2 or TRBV6-3 with TRBJ2-1; D is perhaps TRBD1 or TRBD2 (5 bases each). The germline V gene has CDR1 MNHEY and CDR2 SVGEGT. The CDR3 is 14 residues long. V gave up 2 bases and J gave up 9 bases, with 14 bases separating them.

The genes are TRBV6-1 and TRBJ1-4; D is uncertain. Trimming stripped 1 base from V and 4 bases from J, with 7 bases between. Germline lookup yields CDR1 MNHNS and CDR2 SASEGT. This CDR3 region has 14 residues. In DNA, the CDR3 is TGTGCCAGCAGTGAAGGCGGGGTTAATGAAAAACTGTTTTTT. It specifies CASSEGGVNEKLFF.

The chain employs TRBV7-9 and TRBJ2-1; a weak D match, TRBD2 (6 bases). V shed 1 base and J shed 0 bases, with 7 bases lying between them. CDR3 size: 15 residues. CDR1 SEHNR and CDR2 FQNEAQ come from the germline V gene (reference sequence). The CDR3 is CASSLVGSSYNEQFF. In DNA, the CDR3 is TGTGCCAGCAGCTTAGTCGGGAGCTCCTACAATGAGCAGTTCTTC.

The CDR3 spells CASSQITNTEAFF. The CDR3 DNA reads as TGTGCCAGCAGTCAGATAACGAACACTGAAGCTTTCTTT. The chain recombines TRBV9 with TRBJ1-1; D is undetermined. Germline V lookup: CDR1 SGDLS, CDR2 YYNGEE. Trimming removed 5 bases from V and 1 base from J, with 9 bases in between. The CDR3 is 13 amino acids.

The chain recombines TRBV28 with TRBJ1-1; no definite D call. The CDR3 covers 12 residues. Germline V gene sequence: CDR1 MDHEN, CDR2 SYDVKM. V dropped 5 bases and J dropped 1 base, with 5 bases sitting between them. Here the CDR3 DNA reads TGTGCCAGCAGTCCTTCGAACACTGAAGCTTTCTTT. Its translation: CASSPSNTEAFF.

J is TRBJ1-1 and V is TRBV7-8; D remains ambiguous. Per the germline V gene, CDR1 is SGHVS and CDR2 is FQNEAQ. This CDR3 is 14 amino acids long. The V end was cut by 4 bases, the J end by 4 bases, with 13 bases between. DNA of the CDR3: TGTGCCAGCAGCTCCTCGATGGTCGGCACTGAAGCTTTCTTT. Amino acids: CASSSSMVGTEAFF.

The V gene is TRBV12-3 or TRBV12-4, the J gene TRBJ2-7; D gene ambiguous. The CDR3 covers 12 residues. V gave up 3 bases and J gave up 5 bases, with 8 bases separating them. CDR3 residues: CASSFQIHEQYF. In nucleotides, the CDR3 is TGTGCCAGCAGTTTTCAAATCCACGAGCAGTACTTC.

This chain joins TRBV3-1 (or the pseudogene TRBV3-2) and TRBJ2-2; 9 nucleotides match TRBD1. Germline assignment: CDR1 LGHDT and CDR2 YNNKEL (reference sequence). The CDR3 length is 19 residues. J gave up 2 bases and V 0 bases, and 10 bases lay outside the gene matches. CDR3 sequence (DNA): TGTGCCAGCAGCCAAGAGGGGTTACCGGGACAGGGTAACACCGGGGAGCTGTTTTTT. It yields the protein CASSQEGLPGQGNTGELFF.

J is TRBJ1-5 and V is TRBV27, with TRBD1 identical over 8 bases. V shed 6 bases and J 2 bases; nucleotides not matched to a gene: 6. Germline V CDR1 and CDR2: MNHEY, SMNVEV (reference sequence). The CDR3 has 15 amino acids. The CDR3 is CASSLTGGRNQPQHF. In nucleotides, the CDR3 is TGTGCCAGCAGCCTCACAGGGGGTCGCAATCAGCCCCAGCATTTT.

The chain links TRBV6-4 to TRBJ2-1, with D possibly being TRBD2 (6 bases). V lost 0 bases, J lost 12 bases, and 12 bases lay in between. Per the germline V gene, CDR1 is MRHNA and CDR2 is SNTAGT. There are 13 residues in the CDR3. The CDR3 DNA sequence: TGTGCCAGCAGTGACTCGAGATCCGGGGGGCAGTTCTTC. Translation gives CASSDSRSGGQFF.

This clone was counted a single time. V usage is TRBV7-2 and J usage is TRBJ1-5, with D perhaps TRBD1 (5 bases). Germline loops: CDR1 SGHTA, CDR2 FQGNSA. The CDR3 contains 15 residues. V gave up 0 bases and J gave up 4 bases, with 10 bases separating them. CDR3 sequence (DNA): TGTGCCAGCAGCTTAGCGACGGGGGGGAATCAGCCCCAGCATTTT. It translates to CASSLATGGNQPQHF.

This chain links TRBV4-1 with TRBJ2-1, with D hard to call. Trimming removed 1 base from V and 5 bases from J, with 15 bases in between. Germline CDR1 and CDR2: MGHRA and YSYEKL. The CDR3 is 16 amino acids. This chain's CDR3 is CASSQVGRSLDNEQFF. The CDR3 DNA sequence: TGCGCCAGCAGCCAAGTTGGAAGGTCCCTTGACAATGAGCAGTTCTTC.

The chain links TRBV7-2 to TRBJ2-5, with D possibly called TRBD1 or TRBD2 (6 bases each). Germline V gene sequence: CDR1 SGHTA, CDR2 FQGNSA. The CDR3 length is 15 residues. V lost 3 bases, J lost 5 bases, and 16 bases lay in between. The CDR3 loop is CASSLGGTLRETQYF. The CDR3 region has the DNA TGTGCCAGCAGCTTGGGGGGCACCCTTAGGGAGACCCAGTACTTC.

The chain links TRBV7-2 to TRBJ1-3; D call uncertain. Trimming stripped 3 bases from V and 3 bases from J, with 3 bases between. This CDR3 has 12 amino acids. The germline V gene has CDR1 SGHTA and CDR2 FQGNSA. The DNA of the CDR3 is TGTGCCAGCAGCTTTGATGGAAACACCATATATTTT. Its protein product is CASSFDGNTIYF.

The chain recombines TRBV4-1 with TRBJ1-2; D not resolved. The CDR3 sequence is 15 residues long. Germline loops: CDR1 MGHRA, CDR2 YSYEKL. V shed 4 bases and J shed 4 bases, with 16 bases lying between them. Written as DNA, the CDR3 is TGCGCCAGCAGCCCAAGCGTATCGACTCCCTATGGCTACACCTTC. This gives the protein CASSPSVSTPYGYTF.

This clone was picked up a small number of times. The chain is built from TRBV7-2 and TRBJ2-7; TRBD1 matches at 8 bases. The CDR3 consists of 14 residues. The V and J ends lost 5 bases and 1 base, in that order; junction bases with no gene match: 4. Looked up from germline, CDR1 is SGHTA and CDR2 is FQGNSA. The CDR3 spells CASSAQGASYEQYF. For the CDR3, the DNA is TGTGCCAGCAGCGCTCAGGGGGCTTCCTACGAGCAGTACTTC.

The rearrangement joins TRBV19 to TRBJ2-2, with a possible D match to TRBD2 (7 bases). V was cut by 5 bases and J by 4 bases, with 14 bases left in between. The germline CDR1 and CDR2 sequences are LNHDA and SQIVND (reference sequence). The CDR3 has 15 residues. Here the CDR3 reads CASSFRGAGTGELFF. The DNA for the CDR3 is TGTGCCAGTAGTTTCCGGGGGGCCGGCACCGGGGAGCTGTTTTTT.

The V gene is TRBV5-1, the J gene TRBJ2-7; the match to TRBD2 covers 13 bases. The CDR3 consists of 17 residues. V was clipped by 4 bases and J by 0 bases; unmatched bases: 7. Germline CDR1 is SGHRS and CDR2 is YFSETQ. The CDR3 DNA is TGCGCCAGCAGCCCGCGGACTAGCGGGGGTCTCTCCTACGAGCAGTACTTC. Encoded protein: CASSPRTSGGLSYEQYF.

The DNA for the CDR3 is TGTGCCAGTAGTACTGGGGGGGAGGCAAATACGCAGTATTTT. This sequence encodes CASSTGGEANTQYF. The chain links TRBV19 to TRBJ2-3; TRBD2 agrees at 7 bases. The CDR3 runs 14 residues. From germline, CDR1 is LNHDA and CDR2 SQIVND (reference sequence). The V segment lost 4 bases and the J segment 7 bases; nucleotides outside the gene matches: 8.

The DNA of the CDR3 is TGTGCCAGCAGCTTAATGAACCAACAAGAGACCCAGTACTTC. Translated: CASSLMNQQETQYF. This chain links TRBV5-4 with TRBJ2-5; D is undetermined. V lost 2 bases and J lost 2, with 10 bases in between. CDR1 SGHNT and CDR2 YYREEE come from the germline V gene (reference sequence). The CDR3 sequence is 14 residues long.

This chain connects TRBV3-1 (or the pseudogene TRBV3-2) to TRBJ2-3, with TRBD2 as a possible D gene (5 bases). Deletions cut 1 base from V and 10 bases from J, with 9 bases between. The CDR3 has 12 amino acids. Germline assignment: CDR1 LGHDT and CDR2 YNNKEL (reference sequence). The CDR3 sequence is CASSQASGAQYF. CDR3 nucleotide sequence: TGTGCCAGCAGCCAAGCGAGCGGAGCGCAGTATTTT.

V and J are TRBV19 and TRBJ1-2, with D perhaps matching TRBD1 (5 bases). The germline gives CDR1 LNHDA, CDR2 SQIVND (reference sequence). Trimming stripped 7 bases from V and 5 bases from J, with 14 bases between. This CDR3 spans 13 amino acids. The CDR3 is CASIGEGTYGYTF. CDR3 sequence (DNA): TGTGCCAGTATTGGGGAGGGGACGTATGGCTACACCTTC.